This T cell receptor (beta chain) was retrieved from a study of T cells expressing NK-cell markers. About the research overall: The authors sequenced eight donors, of whom seven were HCMV-seropositive and one was seronegative.

About this clonotype: What it binds is unknown.

From its re-call of the 5' RACE reads, TCRdb lists each CDR3 protein once, without DNA. The table for this sample gives roughly 390,000 distinct CDR3 sequences. CDR1 is SGDLS, CDR2 YYNGEE, per germline. This CDR3 region has 15 residues. Overall study results and limits: Of CD8+ T cells, about 1.0-8% belonged to dominant NKG2C+ clonotypes in 5 to 7 donors.

The receptor was isolated from a woman aged 45-60 years in good health. The specimen sequenced was blood T cells: a sorted CD56 or NKG2C T cell subset, CD4+ or CD8+ T cells, or bulk PBMC T cells (not recorded which). V gene TRBV9 combines with J gene TRBJ2-3; the TCRdb D gene call, TRBD1, has no DNA to confirm it. The CDR3 sequence: CASSVWEKGADTQYF.